The source of this T cell receptor (beta chain) is a study of blood T cells in healthy people across ages. The study, taken as a whole, reports: Lack of knowledge of donor CMV status possibly confounded expanded clonotype changes.

Comments on this clonotype: Its cognate antigen is unknown.

Germline loops: CDR1 DFQATT, CDR2 SNEGSKA (reference sequence). The CDR3 loop spans 12 amino acids. With a J-beta primer mix and a sample-barcoded 5' primer, a second PCR ran 7 to 11 cycles. TCRdb reprocessed the 5' RACE reads with MiXCR, giving one entry per CDR3 protein. The sample includes 1.4 million or so distinct CDR3 sequences, around 40% of them seen just once. This TCR derives from a woman under 30 in good health. Sequences were obtained from blood. This sequence joins TRBV20-1 and TRBJ2-7; D perhaps matches TRBD2 (5 bases). With the DNA end fitting TRBJ2-5 better, the J assignment may be wrong. The CDR3 loop reads CSATPDGKTQYF. CDR3 in DNA: TGCAGTGCTACTCCGGACGGGAAGACCCAGTACTTC.